This TCR beta chain was sequenced for a study of blood T cells in healthy people across ages. This clonotype was observed a single time. PCR was performed a second time for roughly 6 to 12 cycles using a sample-barcoded 5' primer and a J-beta primer mix. TCRdb ran MiXCR on the 5' RACE reads and lists one entry per CDR3 protein. Of about 1.5 million distinct CDR3 sequences listed, approximately 38% were seen once; the top ten hold 7% to 9.5%. This clonotype originated in a woman between 18 and 29 years old in good health. The specimen was blood.

The CDR3 spells CASSSAGLAGYNEQFF. The CDR3 DNA follows: TGTGCCAGCAGCTCGGCAGGGCTAGCGGGATACAATGAGCAGTTCTTC. J is TRBJ2-1 and V is TRBV7-2; 9 bases are a match to TRBD2. The germline CDR1 and CDR2 sequences are SGHTA and FQGNSA. With V trimmed by 4 bases and J by 4 bases, 8 bases remained unmatched. The CDR3 runs 16 residues.